A selection of T cell receptor beta chains follows, all from one sample in a study of cytomegalovirus exposure and HLA in healthy donors. Profiling relied on immunoSEQ multiplex PCR, and the TCRdb table lists in-frame clones only, not all of them. The sample comprises about 120,000 clones, about 72% of which are singletons, and 15% to 20% rests with the top ten. The source material was PBMCs. The receptor set was obtained from a man in his fifties or sixties in good health and CMV-seropositive. Both conserved end residues are part of each CDR3. D genes are given only for firm matches. Not every row has a clone size; where given, it reads once, few, many or a size class.

size | D | length | J | V | CDR3 | DNA
. | TRBD2 | 18 | TRBJ2-7 | TRBV7-2 | CASSFLGLAGGPSHEQYF | TGTGCCAGCAGCTTCCTGGGACTAGCGGGGGGGCCAAGCCACGAGCAGTACTTC
. | . | 13 | TRBJ1-2 | TRBV7-9 | CSSSLGGPGGYTF | TGTTCCAGCAGCTTAGGAGGGCCTGGGGGCTACACCTTC
. | . | 15 | TRBJ2-5 | TRBV19 | CASSERRDFQETQYF | TGTGCCAGTAGTGAGCGTCGGGACTTCCAAGAGACCCAGTACTTC
. | TRBD2 | 17 | TRBJ2-5 | TRBV18 | CASSPDVGLAGRETQYF | TGTGCCAGCTCACCAGATGTGGGACTAGCGGGACGAGAGACCCAGTACTTC
. | . | 13 | TRBJ1-1 | TRBV5-1 | CASSDGGTTEAFF | TGCGCCAGCAGCGACGGGGGTACCACTGAAGCTTTCTTT
. | TRBD1 | 17 | TRBJ2-7 | TRBV19 | CASSISPPDRVNNEQYF | TGTGCCAGTAGTATCTCTCCTCCTGACAGGGTTAACAACGAGCAGTACTTC
few | . | 17 | TRBJ2-3 | TRBV7-9 | CASSQDPPPARRDTQYF | TGCGCCAGCAGCCAAGATCCCCCACCAGCTAGGAGAGATACGCAGTATTTT
. | TRBD1 | 16 | TRBJ2-3 | TRBV2 | CASSRQGGLSTDTQYF | TGTGCCAGCAGTCGACAGGGTGGTTTGAGCACAGATACGCAGTATTTT
once | . | 12 | TRBJ2-3 | TRBV5-1 | CASSRDTDTQYF | TGCGCCAGCAGCCGGGACACAGATACGCAGTATTTT
. | TRBD2 | 17 | TRBJ2-1 | TRBV4-1 | CASRPRLAASSYNEQFF | TGCGCCAGCAGACCCCGACTAGCGGCAAGCTCCTACAATGAGCAGTTCTTC
. | . | 13 | TRBJ1-2 | TRBV29-1 | CSAGGERNYGYTF | TGCAGCGCTGGGGGGGAAAGGAACTATGGCTACACCTTC
few | TRBD1 | 18 | TRBJ2-3 | TRBV5-4 | CASSWDRAQFGGTDTQYF | TGTGCCAGCAGCTGGGACAGGGCTCAATTCGGGGGCACAGATACGCAGTATTTT
. | . | 13 | TRBJ1-2 | TRBV28 | CASSSGVRYGYTF | TGTGCCAGCAGTTCAGGGGTTCGGTATGGCTACACCTTC
. | . | 13 | TRBJ2-5 | TRBV18 | CASALRAQETQYF | TGTGCCAGTGCCTTGAGGGCCCAAGAGACCCAGTACTTC
. | . | 15 | TRBJ2-7 | TRBV11-3 | CASSEQAVSSYEQYF | TGTGCCAGCAGCGAACAGGCTGTGAGCTCCTACGAGCAGTACTTC
few | TRBD2 | 16 | TRBJ2-5 | TRBV5-1 | CASSVMTSGRSETQYF | TGCGCCAGCAGCGTAATGACTAGCGGGAGGTCAGAGACCCAGTACTTC
few | TRBD1 | 17 | TRBJ1-4 | TRBV4-3 | CASSQDTEGALREKLFF | TGCGCCAGCAGCCAAGATACCGAGGGGGCTCTCAGGGAAAAACTGTTTTTT
. | TRBD1 | 15 | TRBJ2-3 | TRBV29-1 | CSVEGGQGAPDTQYF | TGCAGCGTTGAAGGGGGACAGGGGGCCCCAGATACGCAGTATTTT
. | . | 14 | TRBJ2-5 | TRBV19 | CASNSGVNQETQYF | TGTGCCAGTAACTCAGGGGTGAACCAAGAGACCCAGTACTTC
few | . | 11 | TRBJ2-5 | TRBV18 | CASSTQETQYF | TGTGCCAGCTCAACTCAAGAGACCCAGTACTTC
. | . | 15 | TRBJ2-3 | TRBV11-2 | CASSGGVRNTDTQYF | TGTGCCAGCAGCGGAGGGGTCCGGAACACAGATACGCAGTATTTT
. | TRBD2 | 15 | TRBJ2-7 | TRBV7-2 | CASSPSGLASYEQYF | TGTGCCAGCAGCCCGTCCGGACTAGCCTCCTACGAGCAGTACTTC
. | . | 17 | TRBJ1-5 | TRBV2 | CASSGVQGRGVNQPQHF | TGTGCCAGCAGTGGTGTACAGGGTAGAGGGGTTAATCAGCCCCAGCATTTT
. | . | 15 | TRBJ2-7 | TRBV5-4 | CASSSSGRTTYEQYF | TGTGCCAGCAGCTCCTCGGGGAGAACGACCTACGAGCAGTACTTC
. | TRBD2 | 15 | TRBJ2-5 | TRBV7-9 | CASSLSGLAGGHQYF | TGTGCCAGCAGCTTGTCCGGACTAGCGGGGGGGCACCAGTACTTC
. | . | 14 | TRBJ1-2 | TRBV27 | CASSPREGRYGYTF | TGTGCCAGCAGTCCCCGCGAGGGCCGCTATGGCTACACCTTC
few | . | 14 | TRBJ2-7 | TRBV11-2 | CASSLGNRPYEQYF | TGTGCCAGCAGCTTAGGGAACAGGCCCTACGAGCAGTACTTC
. | . | 14 | TRBJ1-5 | TRBV6-5 | CASSLAESNQPQHF | TGTGCCAGCAGTCTCGCGGAGAGCAATCAGCCCCAGCATTTT
. | . | 15 | TRBJ2-3 | TRBV7-2 | CASSLSGTAGDTQYF | TGTGCCAGCAGCTTGTCAGGGACCGCGGGGGATACGCAGTATTTT
. | TRBD2 | 20 | TRBJ2-7 | TRBV11-3 | CASSLPYGLAGGLRGSKQYF | TGTGCCAGCAGCTTACCCTATGGACTAGCGGGAGGGCTAAGGGGGAGCAAGCAGTACTTC
. | TRBD1 | 13 | TRBJ2-7 | TRBV7-2 | CASSDDRVDEQYF | TGTGCCAGCAGCGACGACAGGGTGGACGAGCAGTACTTC
. | TRBD2 | 16 | TRBJ2-3 | TRBV5-4 | CASSKIAGVGTDTQYF | TGTGCCAGCAGCAAAATAGCGGGAGTCGGCACAGATACGCAGTATTTT
. | . | 14 | TRBJ1-2 | TRBV4-3 | CASSQVNTGKGYTF | TGCGCCAGCAGCCAAGTAAACACAGGGAAAGGCTACACCTTC
. | TRBD2 | 16 | TRBJ2-5 | TRBV5-6 | CASSLGLAGTQETQYF | TGTGCCAGCAGCTTGGGTCTAGCGGGGACGCAAGAGACCCAGTACTTC
few | TRBD2 | 15 | TRBJ2-7 | TRBV14 | CASSQGLAGAYEQYF | TGTGCCAGCAGCCAAGGACTAGCGGGAGCCTACGAGCAGTACTTC
. | TRBD1 | 15 | TRBJ2-5 | TRBV5-1 | CASSSNTGGQETQYF | TGCGCCAGCAGTTCAAATACAGGGGGCCAAGAGACCCAGTACTTC
. | TRBD2 | 16 | TRBJ2-1 | TRBV5-6 | CASSLQTSGYYNEQFF | TGTGCCAGCAGCCTACAAACTAGCGGGTATTACAATGAGCAGTTCTTC
. | . | 13 | TRBJ1-1 | TRBV2 | CASKGDDAFKAFF | TGTGCCAGCAAGGGGGATGATGCGTTTAAAGCTTTCTTT
. | TRBD2 | 15 | TRBJ2-1 | TRBV7-2 | CASSLGLAGYNEQFF | TGTGCCAGCAGCTTAGGACTAGCGGGCTACAATGAGCAGTTCTTC
. | . | 14 | TRBJ2-3 | TRBV19 | CARQPNPDTDTQYF | TGTGCCAGACAACCAAACCCCGACACAGATACGCAGTATTTT